The subject of this entry is one T cell receptor (beta chain). Antigen unknown. This sample is drawn from a study of shared clonotypes between healthy human individuals. Study details: Plates per donor: three CD4 naive, three CD4 memory, two CD8 naive, one CD8 memory.

The repertoire was sequenced with immunoSEQ multiplex PCR; TCRdb's copy has only in-frame clones and lacks some. Of around 1.9 million clones in the sample, about 93% are singletons; the top ten hold more than 1.5%. Study outcomes and limitations: Apart from blood, nothing was sampled; tissue repertoires likely differ.

V lost 2 bases to trimming and J lost 10 bases, with 12 bases between them. This CDR3 has 13 amino acids. From germline, CDR1 is SGHTA and CDR2 FQGNSA. In the naive CD8 group, cells lacked CD45RO and were positively selected for CCR7, so terminally differentiated effector memory CD45RA+ cells were left out. Healthy adults negative for HIV, lacking recent acute infections or vaccinations, served as donors. The sample consisted of naive CD8+ T cells from PBMCs. This TCR was sampled from a man between 18 and 35 years old in good health. Some clones in this sample may be carry-over from other donors' samples. The V call is TRBV7-2, the J call TRBJ2-1; weak D call: TRBD2 (7 bases). For the CDR3, the DNA is TGTGCCAGCAGCTTAAAGGGGGGGTACGAGCAGTTCTTC. It is translated as CASSLKGGYEQFF.